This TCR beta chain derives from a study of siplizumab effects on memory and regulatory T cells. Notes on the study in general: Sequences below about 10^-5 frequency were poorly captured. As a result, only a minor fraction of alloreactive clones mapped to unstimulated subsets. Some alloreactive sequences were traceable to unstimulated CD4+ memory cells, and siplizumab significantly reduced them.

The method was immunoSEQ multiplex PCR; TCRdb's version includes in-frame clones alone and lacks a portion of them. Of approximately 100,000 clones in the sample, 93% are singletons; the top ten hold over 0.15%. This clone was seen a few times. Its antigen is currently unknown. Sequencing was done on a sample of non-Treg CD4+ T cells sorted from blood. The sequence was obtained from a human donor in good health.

The CDR3 DNA is TGTGCCAGCAGTTTAACTGGGGGTAACGAGCAGTACTTC. It encodes CASSLTGGNEQYF. V gene TRBV28 combines with J gene TRBJ2-7; D is perhaps TRBD1 or TRBD2 (5 bases each). CDR1 MDHEN and CDR2 SYDVKM come from the germline V gene. Trimming shortened V by 2 bases and J by 5 bases, and 10 bases separated the two germline ends. CDR3 length: 13 residues.